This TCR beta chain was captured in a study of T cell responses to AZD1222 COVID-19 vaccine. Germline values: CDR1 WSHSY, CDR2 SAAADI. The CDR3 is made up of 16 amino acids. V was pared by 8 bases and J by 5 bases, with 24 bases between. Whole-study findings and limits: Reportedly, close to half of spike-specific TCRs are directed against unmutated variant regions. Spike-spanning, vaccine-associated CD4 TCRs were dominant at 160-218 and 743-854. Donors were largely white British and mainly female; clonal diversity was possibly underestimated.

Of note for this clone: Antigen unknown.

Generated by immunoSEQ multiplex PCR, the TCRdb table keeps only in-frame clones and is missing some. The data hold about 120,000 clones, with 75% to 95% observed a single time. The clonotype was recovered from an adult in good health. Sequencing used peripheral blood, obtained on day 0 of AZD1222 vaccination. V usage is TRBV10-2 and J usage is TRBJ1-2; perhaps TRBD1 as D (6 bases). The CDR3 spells CASGTGPLYYEYGYTF. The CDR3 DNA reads TGCGCCAGCGGAACAGGGCCCCTCTATTATGAATATGGCTACACCTTC.